This note documents a single T cell receptor beta chain sequence. The junction departs from the called germline gene at one end, perhaps through a read error. Scientists recovered RNA and DNA together from roughly 20-30 mg of unsorted bulk tissue. TCR beta cDNA was made from 500 ng total RNA with a constant-region primer. Three nested multiplex PCR rounds, a slightly modified ARM-PCR, produced the libraries for TCR beta. A C-beta reverse primer and TRBV1-TRBV30 forward primers served in each of the first two PCR rounds, at 9 to 10 cycles apiece. Using its own MiXCR run on the multiplex PCR reads, TCRdb lists one record per CDR3 protein. The sample has 44,000 or so distinct CDR3 sequences; about two thirds are singletons. This sample stems from a study of tumor-infiltrating lymphocytes in primary liver carcinoma. The V gene's germline CDR1 is MNHNS and CDR2 SASEGT. The CDR3 has 20 residues.

The chain has TRBV6-1 and TRBJ2-1, with 7 bases that match TRBD2. This receptor was obtained from a middle-aged man with primary liver carcinoma and hepatitis B virus infection. Material for sequencing was liver tumor tissue from sampling region 5. Subset specified: tumor region T5, tumor centre. CDR3 DNA: TGTACCAGCAAACAGGACGGGTGGGGGGGAGAGGGAGCGGACCACAATGAGCAGTTCTTC. As protein: CTSKQDGWGGEGADHNEQFF.